This entry lists 7 T cell receptor beta chains sequenced from one sample in a study of blood T cell repertoires in COVID-19. Some clones are missing from TCRdb's copy, which holds only in-frame ones; the method was immunoSEQ multiplex PCR. The sample records about 120,000 clones, about 70% being singletons. The sequencing input was peripheral blood. The receptors were sampled from a man between 60 and 70 years old with acute or convalescent COVID-19.

The genes are TRBV28 and TRBJ1-5; D may be TRBD1 (5 bases). Germline assignment: CDR1 MDHEN and CDR2 SYDVKM. The CDR3 totals 15 residues. With 4 bases removed from V and 5 bases from J, the gap between germline ends came to 15 bases. CDR3 coding DNA: TGTGCCAGCAGTTCCCTTGCGGGGGAAGATCAGCCCCAGCATTTT. Its protein product is CASSSLAGEDQPQHF.

This clone was seen only a few times. V usage is TRBV30 and J usage is TRBJ1-2, with 9 bases aligning to TRBD1. The germline CDR1 and CDR2 sequences are GTSNPN and SVGIG (reference sequence). CDR3 length: 12 residues. V lost 4 bases and J lost 6; bases outside the gene matches: 3. In DNA, the CDR3 is TGTGCCTGGAATAGGGACAGGGATGGCTACACCTTC. It is translated as CAWNRDRDGYTF. The full variable domain, rest sourced from reference TRBV30 and TRBJ1-2, is SQTIHQWPATLVQPVGSPLSLECTVEGTSNPNLYWYRQAAGRGLQLLFYSVGIGQISSEVPQNLSASRPQDRQFILSSKKLLLSDSGFYLCAWNRDRDGYTFGSGTRLTVV.

This clone appeared once. The chain is built from TRBV7-9 and TRBJ1-2; the D is unclear. Trimming left V 5 bases short and J 1 base short, with 11 bases between. The germline V gene encodes CDR1 SEHNR and CDR2 FQNEAQ (reference sequence). This CDR3 has 14 residues. The CDR3 DNA reads as TGTGCCAGCAGCCAAAAACATCTTAACTATGGCTACACCTTC. This codes for CASSQKHLNYGYTF.

This clone came up a few times. V gene TRBV7-9 combines with J gene TRBJ1-2; possible D gene TRBD1, 6 bases. Germline lookup yields CDR1 SEHNR and CDR2 FQNEAQ (reference sequence). V was cut by 5 bases and J by 5 bases, with 27 bases left in between. This CDR3 has 18 residues. The CDR3 region is CASSPRNTAGAASYGYTF. The CDR3, as DNA: TGTGCCAGCAGCCCCCGAAACACGGCGGGGGCCGCAAGTTATGGCTACACCTTC.

The chain couples TRBV27 to TRBJ1-2; 7 bases match TRBD1. CDR1 is MNHEY and CDR2 is SMNVEV in the germline V gene (reference sequence). The CDR3 is 13 amino acids. Trimming at V came to 5 bases and at J to 4 bases, leaving 4 bases not matched to a gene. The CDR3 DNA reads as TGTGCCAGCAGTACGACAGGGACCTATGGCTACACCTTC. Translating it yields CASSTTGTYGYTF.

The J gene is TRBJ2-2, the V gene TRBV2; D unresolved. The V gene's germline CDR1 is SNHLY and CDR2 FYNNEI. Trimming left V 3 bases short and J 5 bases short, with 10 bases between. This CDR3 is built from 14 residues. The CDR3 DNA follows: TGTGCCAGCAGTGACCGTCGGCGGACCGGGGAGCTGTTTTTT. Its protein product is CASSDRRRTGELFF.

The chain links TRBV19 to TRBJ2-5; D is ambiguous. The V end was cut by 2 bases, the J end by 5 bases, with 12 bases between. Germline V gene data show CDR1 as LNHDA and CDR2 as SQIVND (reference sequence). There are 14 residues in the CDR3. The CDR3: CASSITPATETQYF. The CDR3 DNA follows: TGTGCCAGTAGTATAACCCCAGCGACGGAGACCCAGTACTTC.